This entry is about one T cell receptor beta chain. The antigen is not known. V shed 0 bases, J shed 0 bases, and the junction held 4 bases outside the gene matches. The CDR3 totals 18 residues. Germline-derived CDR1 and CDR2 are SGHRS and YFSETQ. Assay: immunoSEQ multiplex PCR; the TCRdb copy retains only in-frame clones and omits some. This sample yields roughly 100,000 clones, of which around 89% are seen a single time; around a tenth belongs to the top ten. This entry belongs to a study of T cell responses to AZD1222 COVID-19 vaccine. For the study at large: Pooling was applied to second doses at about 4 or about 12 weeks.

Points from the study as a whole: White British donors predominated, females outnumbered males, and clonal diversity was possibly underestimated.

The chain couples TRBV5-1 to TRBJ2-6, with 9 bases aligning to TRBD1. The sample in question was peripheral blood, obtained on day 0 of AZD1222 vaccination. The TCR comes from an adult in good health. This CDR3 reads CASSLDSTGGSGANVLTF. For the CDR3, the DNA is TGCGCCAGCAGCTTGGATTCGACAGGGGGCTCTGGGGCCAACGTCCTGACTTTC.